This TCR beta chain is from a study of blood T cell repertoires in COVID-19. Study overall: Acute and convalescent COVID-19 specimens originated in the United States, Italy and Spain.

Germline values: CDR1 MNHEY, CDR2 SVGAGI. Trimming cost V 7 bases and J 0 bases, with 7 bases left between them. The CDR3 runs 13 residues. Ages ranged from about 18 to 90 years, with residence in more than 20 US areas. In the authors' methods: Amplified reference gene primers provided the basis for estimating nucleated cell counts. Generated by immunoSEQ multiplex PCR, the TCRdb table keeps only in-frame clones and is missing some. V and J calls and clone size are as listed in that table; D and trimming were resolved from the DNA. The sample comprises about 250,000 clones, about 90% of which are singletons, and around 6% rests with the top ten.

The source of this sequence is a young woman with acute COVID-19. The chain couples TRBV6-5 to TRBJ1-3; D unresolved. Sequenced sample: PBMCs or T cells enriched from blood (not recorded which). CDR3 bases: TGTGCCAGCATAACAGCCTCTGGAAACACCATATATTTT. Protein: CASITASGNTIYF.